These 29 T cell receptor beta chains share one sample of origin, sequenced in a study of control samples from healthy donors and cancer patients. Repertoires were generated with immunoSEQ multiplex PCR, while TCRdb's copy carries only in-frame clones and drops some. The sample has fewer than 200,000 clones, roughly 89% seen once. The sequencing sample was made of blood. Receptors were obtained from a man aged 25 to 45 in good health.

DNA of the CDR3: TGTGCCAGCAGCCCTCCCGGCCCCCAGAGGGATGAGCAGTTCTTC. Protein: CASSPPGPQRDEQFF. The chain links TRBV3-1 (or the pseudogene TRBV3-2) to TRBJ2-1, with D perhaps TRBD2 (5 bases). V was clipped by 4 bases and J by 8 bases, with 18 bases between them. This CDR3 comprises 15 residues. In germline, CDR1 is LGHDT, CDR2 YNNKEL (reference sequence).

The gene calls are TRBV19 and TRBJ2-5; 8 positions match TRBD1. The CDR3 is 12 amino acids. Trimming removed 9 bases from V and 5 bases from J; junction bases left unmatched: 5. The V gene's germline CDR1 is LNHDA and CDR2 SQIVND (reference sequence). CDR3 DNA: TGTGCCAGCCGGACAGGGAAGGAGACCCAGTACTTC. Amino acids: CASRTGKETQYF.

The rearrangement uses TRBV4-2 and TRBJ2-4; D is unresolved. The CDR3 covers 17 residues. CDR1 and CDR2 (germline): LGHNA, YNFKEQ. The germline V and J ends were trimmed by 1 base and 0 bases, with 13 bases remaining between them. CDR3 in amino acids: CASSQGPTPRAKNIQYF. In nucleotides, the CDR3 is TGTGCCAGCAGCCAAGGGCCAACCCCTAGAGCCAAAAACATTCAGTACTTC.

The V gene is TRBV29-1, the J gene TRBJ1-1; D unclear. V lost 4 bases to trimming and J lost 1 base, with 10 bases between them. CDR3 length: 13 amino acids. Per the germline V gene, CDR1 is SQVTM and CDR2 is ANQGSEA. CDR3 residues: CSVVREANTEAFF. The CDR3 DNA sequence: TGCAGCGTTGTAAGAGAAGCGAACACTGAAGCTTTCTTT.

This chain links TRBV19 with TRBJ1-2; maybe TRBD1 (6 bases). The V end lost 6 bases, the J end lost 8 bases, and 25 bases lay between the germline ends. The CDR3 contains 16 residues. In germline, CDR1 is LNHDA, CDR2 SQIVND (reference sequence). The CDR3 bases are TGTGCCAGTAGGCGTGAATGGGGGGGGCCGTCATCGGGCTACACCTTC. Translated, it gives CASRREWGGPSSGYTF.

This clone was counted a single time. The chain carries TRBV12-3 or TRBV12-4 and TRBJ1-5; no clear D. The ends were cut back, 3 bases at V and 3 bases at J, with 6 bases in the middle. The CDR3 totals 13 residues. In DNA form, the CDR3 reads TGTGCCAGCAGTTTGGGATACAATCAGCCCCAGCATTTT. Translation: CASSLGYNQPQHF.

This clone occurred a few times. The chain uses TRBV19 and TRBJ1-5, with D uncertain. The germline V and J ends were trimmed by 5 bases and 5 bases, with 10 bases remaining between them. Germline CDR1 is LNHDA and CDR2 is SQIVND (reference sequence). The CDR3 sequence is 13 residues long. The CDR3 DNA is TGTGCCAGTAGTGCCTCGATGCATCAGCCCCAGCATTTT. The encoded protein is CASSASMHQPQHF. The whole variable domain, filled in from reference TRBV19 and TRBJ1-5, reads DGGITQSPKYLFRKEGQNVTLSCEQNLNHDAMYWYRQDPGQGLRLIYYSQIVNDFQKGDIAEGYSVSREKKESFPLTVTSAQKNPTAFYLCASSASMHQPQHFGDGTRLSIL.

V and J are TRBV5-1 and TRBJ1-1; unclear D gene. The V end was cut by 0 bases, the J end by 0 bases, with 6 bases between. The CDR3 has 14 amino acids. The germline CDR1 and CDR2 sequences are SGHRS and YFSETQ. This CDR3 is CASSLEIMNTEAFF. The CDR3, as DNA: TGCGCCAGCAGCTTGGAGATCATGAACACTGAAGCTTTCTTT. Complete variable domain (other parts from reference TRBV5-1 and TRBJ1-1): KAGVTQTPRYLIKTRGQQVTLSCSPISGHRSVSWYQQTPGQGLQFLFEYFSETQRNKGNFPGRFSGRQFSNSRSEMNVSTLELGDSALYLCASSLEIMNTEAFFGQGTRLTVV.

CDR3 DNA: TGTGCCAGCAGCACAAGGGCTAATTCAGCCGCTAGACCTGAAGCTTTCTTT. Translated, it gives CASSTRANSAARPEAFF. J is TRBJ1-1 and V is TRBV7-9; D gene ambiguous. Germline V gene lookup returns CDR1 SEHNR and CDR2 FQNEAQ (reference sequence). This CDR3 has 17 residues. V shed 5 bases and J shed 6 bases, with 25 bases lying between them.

Comments on this clone: Compared with germline, one end of the junction differs, possibly owing to a read error. This same CDR3 is encoded by further DNA sequences in the sample. The chain employs TRBV7-8 and TRBJ1-3, with unresolved D. Germline V CDR1 and CDR2: SGHVS, FQNEAQ. The CDR3 sequence is 16 residues long. The CDR3 spells CASSLVASPSGNTIYF. CDR3 coding DNA: TGCGCCAGCAGCTTAGTGGCGAGCCCCTCTGGAAACACCATATATTTT. The full variable domain, rest sourced from reference TRBV7-8 and TRBJ1-3, is GAGVSQSPRYKVAKRGQDVALRCDPISGHVSLFWYQQALGQGPEFLTYFQNEAQLDKSGLPSDRFFAERPEGSVSTLKIQRTQQEDSAVYLCASSLVASPSGNTIYFGEGSWLTVV.

The chain combines TRBV24-1 with TRBJ1-2; D gene unclear. Per the germline V gene, CDR1 is KGHDR and CDR2 is SFDVKD. The CDR3 length is 13 residues. V lost 6 bases and J 5 bases, leaving 12 bases between the germline ends. The CDR3: CATSSVDSYGYTF. The DNA for the CDR3 is TGTGCCACCAGTTCCGTCGACTCTTATGGCTACACCTTC.

V is TRBV14 and J is TRBJ2-5; no clear D gene. Germline V lookup: CDR1 SGHDN, CDR2 FVKESK. V lost 3 bases to trimming and J lost 1 base, with 9 bases between them. The CDR3 spans 14 residues. DNA for the CDR3: TGTGCCAGCAGCCATTCCCTGACCCAAGAGACCCAGTACTTC. This codes for CASSHSLTQETQYF.

The CDR3 region has the DNA TGTGCCAGCAGCCAAGAGGGGAGCTCCTACAATGAGCAGTTCTTC. It is translated as CASSQEGSSYNEQFF. This chain uses TRBV3-1 (or the pseudogene TRBV3-2) with TRBJ2-1, with D possibly being TRBD2 (5 bases). CDR3 length equals 15 residues. Trimming cost V 0 bases and J 0 bases, with 6 bases left between them. Germline V lookup: CDR1 LGHDT, CDR2 YNNKEL (reference sequence).

As DNA, the CDR3 is TGCGCCAGCAGTCTCCGGACTAGCGGGAACACCGGGGAGCTGTTTTTT. This encodes CASSLRTSGNTGELFF. V and J are TRBV5-1 and TRBJ2-2, with TRBD2 matching over 10 bases. From germline, CDR1 is SGHRS and CDR2 YFSETQ. V lost 5 bases and J lost 1; bases outside the gene matches: 5. The CDR3 length is 16 residues.

The chain joins TRBV4-1 to TRBJ1-1; no clear D. Per germline, CDR1 MGHRA and CDR2 YSYEKL. The V and J ends lost 1 base and 5 bases respectively, with 8 bases between them. This CDR3 contains 13 residues. The CDR3: CASSQVIGTEAFF. Here the CDR3 DNA reads TGCGCCAGCAGCCAAGTTATAGGGACTGAAGCTTTCTTT.

This chain connects TRBV7-9 to TRBJ1-2; 10 bases are a match to TRBD1. The germline CDR1 and CDR2 sequences are SEHNR and FQNEAQ (reference sequence). CDR3 length: 13 residues. V lost 7 bases to trimming and J lost 8 bases; unmatched junction nucleotides: 7. In nucleotides, the CDR3 is TGTGCCAGCAATTTGGGGACAGGGGAAGGCTACACCTTC. Residues: CASNLGTGEGYTF.

V gene TRBV5-1 combines with J gene TRBJ1-2; 9 bases are a match to TRBD1. The CDR3 is 17 residues long. Germline CDR1 reads SGHRS; CDR2 reads YFSETQ. The J segment lost 0 bases and the V segment lost 4 bases, leaving 10 bases of the junction unmatched. CDR3 DNA: TGCGCCAGCAGCCCCTCGACCGGGACAGGGACTAACTATGGCTACACCTTC. Its protein is CASSPSTGTGTNYGYTF.

The chain links TRBV29-1 to TRBJ2-5; D may correspond to TRBD1 or TRBD2 (6 bases each). The V gene lost 3 bases and the J gene lost 8 bases, with 13 bases spanning the gap. The CDR3 runs to 12 residues. CDR1 is SQVTM and CDR2 is ANQGSEA in the germline V gene. The CDR3 loop is CSVESGGGTQYF. The DNA for the CDR3 is TGCAGCGTTGAGAGCGGAGGGGGAACCCAGTACTTC.

The gene calls are TRBV6-1 and TRBJ2-1, with 7 bases that match TRBD2. The germline V gene has CDR1 MNHNS and CDR2 SASEGT. The J segment lost 9 bases and the V segment lost 2 bases, leaving 13 bases of the junction unmatched. The CDR3 is made up of 16 amino acids. DNA of the CDR3: TGTGCCAGCAGTGAATTATCTAGCGGAGTTCAGAGTGAGCAGTTCTTC. This encodes CASSELSSGVQSEQFF.

DNA of the CDR3: TGTGCCAGCAGTCGTGGGAGTAGGTACGAGCAGTACTTC. It specifies CASSRGSRYEQYF. The chain couples TRBV6-5 to TRBJ2-7; maybe TRBD2 (5 bases). CDR3 length: 13 residues. Germline V gene data show CDR1 as MNHEY and CDR2 as SVGAGI. V was clipped by 5 bases and J by 4 bases, with 12 bases between them.

Concerning this clone itself: At the DNA level, this CDR3 is encoded by other sequences in the same sample as well. This chain uses TRBV27 with TRBJ2-5, with TRBD1 identical over 11 bases. Looked up from germline, CDR1 is MNHEY and CDR2 is SMNVEV (reference sequence). There are 14 residues in the CDR3. V trimming: 5 bases; J trimming: 4 bases; junction bases outside the gene matches: 3. The CDR3 coding sequence is TGTGCCAGCAGTCCGGGGACAGGGGGAGAGACCCAGTACTTC. Encoded protein: CASSPGTGGETQYF.

V gene TRBV6-1 combines with J gene TRBJ1-4, with D hard to call. The CDR3 length is 13 residues. The ends were cut back, 3 bases at V and 5 bases at J, with 7 bases in the middle. Germline CDR1 MNHNS, CDR2 SASEGT. CDR3 sequence reads: CASSDRRNEKLFF. Here the CDR3 DNA reads TGTGCCAGCAGTGACAGGCGAAATGAAAAACTGTTTTTT.

This sequence joins TRBV18 and TRBJ2-2; TRBD1 matches 7 bases. This CDR3 is 13 amino acids long. CDR1 KGHSH and CDR2 LQKENI come from the germline V gene. Trimming removed 2 bases from V and 6 bases from J; junction bases left unmatched: 0. CDR3 in DNA: TGTGCCAGCTCACCAGGGACAGCCGGGGAGCTGTTTTTT. Protein: CASSPGTAGELFF.

This rearrangement joins TRBV27 to TRBJ1-1, with D uncertain. The CDR3 spans 14 residues. Germline V gene sequence: CDR1 MNHEY, CDR2 SMNVEV (reference sequence). The ends were cut back, 5 bases at V and 1 base at J, with 11 bases in the middle. In nucleotides, the CDR3 is TGTGCCAGCAGTCCTTCCCGGGGGAACACTGAAGCTTTCTTT. Translated: CASSPSRGNTEAFF.

The chain uses TRBV5-1 and TRBJ1-1, with TRBD1 identical over 7 bases. The J segment lost 6 bases and the V segment lost 3 bases, leaving 5 bases of the junction unmatched. Germline loops: CDR1 SGHRS, CDR2 YFSETQ. This CDR3 is 13 amino acids long. The CDR3 protein is CASSSSQGAEAFF. In DNA, the CDR3 is TGCGCCAGCAGCTCTTCCCAGGGGGCTGAAGCTTTCTTT.

The chain recombines TRBV28 with TRBJ1-1, with TRBD1 matching over 8 bases. The trim removed 5 bases at V and 8 bases at J, leaving 4 bases unmatched. This CDR3 has 12 residues. CDR1 and CDR2 (germline): MDHEN, SYDVKM. CDR3: CASSRTGLEAFF. The CDR3 coding sequence is TGTGCCAGCAGTCGGACAGGGCTCGAAGCTTTCTTT.

This clone was found once. V gene TRBV25-1 combines with J gene TRBJ2-6, with 10 bases aligning to TRBD1. The CDR3 length is 17 residues. The germline CDR1 and CDR2 sequences are MGHDK and SYGVNS. Trimming took 1 base from V and 4 from J; bases not matched to a gene: 4. This chain's CDR3 is CASSEWDRGSGANVLTF. The CDR3 DNA reads as TGTGCCAGCAGTGAATGGGACAGGGGTTCCGGGGCCAACGTCCTGACTTTC.

This chain uses TRBV1 with TRBJ1-3; TRBD1 is the table's D call and was not checked against the DNA. TRBV1 is assigned pseudogene status. The CDR3 has 20 residues. The CDR3 reads CTSSPDRGTHCRDSGNTIYF. The CDR3 coding sequence is TGCACCAGCAGCCCGGACAGGGGGACCCATTGCAGGGACTCTGGAAACACCATATATTTT.

CDR3 protein: CASSSTGLATDTQYF. The CDR3 DNA sequence: TGCGCCAGCAGCTCAACGGGACTAGCCACAGATACGCAGTATTTT. V and J are TRBV5-1 and TRBJ2-3; 9 bases are shared with TRBD2. J lost 2 bases, V lost 3 bases, and 4 bases had no gene match. The CDR3 loop spans 15 amino acids. Germline assignment: CDR1 SGHRS and CDR2 YFSETQ.